This T cell receptor (beta chain) was documented in a study of cytomegalovirus exposure and HLA in healthy donors (dated by TCRdb to 2017 to 2019). Broadly, across the study: An earlier analysis of several hundred of the donors reported roughly 300 Gb of sequence data and approximately 110 million unique TCR beta sequences from roughly 180 million T cells. About 300 gigabases of sequencing data and 80 million or so unique TCR sequences were included in an early release covering 500 to 750 HLA-typed donors. Among the roughly 400 genotyped donors, roughly 80% belonged to the genetic ancestry cluster associated with self-reported Caucasian donors. The aim of the study was to test whether cataloging public T cell receptors could identify signatures of past pathogen exposure. The study profiled the T cell repertoires of some 610 subjects by immunosequencing and related them to cytomegalovirus serostatus. A separate validation cohort of roughly 120 different subjects was used in addition to the roughly 700-subject first cohort. To predict cytomegalovirus infection status, the study brought together high-throughput TCR immunosequencing, statistical association of individual TCRs with disease status, and machine learning. In a later analysis, previously published TCR beta repertoires from 600 to 850 donors were re-analyzed and high-resolution HLA genotyping was added so that TCR occurrence patterns could be studied. Rather than drawing on any new phenotypic data, the later analysis identified candidate immune exposures from TCR beta sequences and the way those sequences occurred across donors. An earlier analysis of a few hundred of the donors applied high-throughput TCR beta sequencing to assess whether each TCR beta V gene segment acted as functional or pseudogenic. Donor age, sex, ethnicity and CMV serostatus were compiled alongside the repertoire data. In a later genetic analysis, genome-wide SNP genotypes for about 65% of the 666 donors were used, and that subset was treated as a discovery cohort. All discovery cohort repertoires had been generated on a single sequencing platform. Class I and class II HLA loci were covered by the typing at four-digit resolution. The number of donors typed differed by locus, with roughly 629-640 for A, B, C, DRB1 and DQB1, more than 500 for DQA1, 600 to 610 for DPA1, and 472 for DPB1. Because of strong linkage in the cohort, 4 to 6 DR-DQ haplotypes were treated as single units for association and clustering. Among about 390 genotyped donors of the cohort, an average of approximately 240,000 unique TCR beta nucleotide sequences were sequenced per donor, roughly a sixth of them non-productive.

The cohort was made up of approximately 670 healthy bone marrow donors. All cohort members were sampled while nominally healthy, although unrecorded immune exposures were likely present. The donor tested CMV seropositive and was one of the 289 seropositive cohort members. A peripheral blood sample was provided by each donor, and peripheral blood mononuclear cells were used for TCR beta sequencing. Genomic DNA extraction from the blood cell samples was performed with the Qiagen DNeasy Blood Extraction Kit. Regarding this clone: It has no known antigen specificity. Base qualities are not provided; no much larger clone lies one nucleotide away.

What the study reported, not specific to this receptor: For the cohort, immune exposure information was limited to CMV serostatus. Assigning TCR associations to individual alleles was difficult when HLA alleles, especially DR and DQ, strongly co-occurred. A further reported finding was that TCR beta sequences accurately predicted the HLA-A and HLA-B alleles for most subjects in the first cohort. Across donors, most TCR sequences were observed very rarely, whereas some public TCRs were present in many individuals. In the study, roughly 160 TCR beta chains were listed as associated with cytomegalovirus. Correlated functional status among segregating V segments might reflect linkage disequilibrium, but an unknown experimental factor could not be ruled out. Compared with the approximately 670-donor mean, donors in an Asian-associated ancestry cluster had fewer N-insertions in productive TCRs, according to a later genetic analysis. Compared with equally common non-associated chains, HLA-associated TCR beta chains in a later analysis were more clonally expanded and had lower generation probabilities. In this cohort, only TCR beta chains were sequenced, and detectable features were limited by the absence of alpha or paired-chain data. Specific HLA alleles were associated with over 15,000 TCR beta sequences at a false discovery rate of 0.05 in a later analysis. Sequencing depth was assumed to be roughly uniform across donors in the presence/absence analyses, though that assumption may not hold. According to a later analysis, parvovirus B19, influenza, CMV and Epstein-Barr virus appeared linked to several top co-occurrence clusters. The classifier was reported to diagnose cytomegalovirus status with high specificity and sensitivity in both the original and validation cohorts. Because HLA typing was missing for some donors at each locus, association tests included only the typed subset. Some IMGT-functional V segments, including TRBV6-2 and TRBV6-3, could not be told apart with the 87-base-pair reads, so those segments were excluded. In a later analysis, TCR association rates were found to vary across HLA loci, with the most associated TCRs seen for DRB1 alleles and the fewest for HLA-C alleles. The earlier analysis of approximately 540 of the donors excluded fewer than 20 rarely observed V segments, including chromosome 9 orphons, because counts were too low. A few of the identified cytomegalovirus-associated TCR beta chains were confirmed in vitro to be specific for cytomegalovirus antigens. In an earlier analysis of some 550 of the donors, most TCR beta V segments were observed in productive rearrangements about 90% or about 30% of the time, broadly matching IMGT annotations. In a later analysis, most CMV-associated TCR beta chains were found to appear HLA-restricted, with HLA associations seemingly driven largely by CMV exposure. A cluster of highly shared sequence variants was judged likely to be a technical artifact of the sequencing pipeline. V-gene and J-gene trimming of TCR beta chains was associated with a missense DCLRE1C variant in a later genetic analysis, and the association was replicated in an independent cohort. The authors suggested that the approach could potentially be extended to other disease states and immunological phenotypes.

Per the germline V gene, SGDLS is the CDR1 and YYNGEE is the CDR2. A distance of 10 bases separates the germline ends of V and J, which lose 2 bases and 2 bases respectively. From its cysteine to its phenylalanine, the CDR3 spans 14 amino acids. The sequence is cut down to CDR3 DNA, 42 bases in frame from base 1. The receptor library was made with the immunoSEQ multiplex PCR assay. For the multiplex PCR, a mixture combining 60 forward primers for TCR Vbeta segments and 13 reverse primers for TCR Jbeta segments was used. The CDR3 region of rearranged TCR beta genes was amplified from genomic DNA with a multiplex PCR assay. On the Illumina HiSeq System, the amplified TCR beta libraries were sequenced as 87-base-pair reads. The original pipeline was this. In a later analysis, tens of millions of unique TCR beta chains were counted across the approximately 670 repertoires, and about 10 million of these chains were shared by at least two donors. To remove PCR and sequencing errors, raw reads were error-corrected and collapsed into unique sequences using a nearest-neighbor algorithm that merged closely related sequences. Alignment of CDR3 sequences to IMGT reference sequences was used to assign V, D and J gene segments. Each retained sequence needed at least a six-nucleotide match to both a V gene segment and a J gene segment. Rearrangements were classified as productive when the CDR3 lacked stop codons and remained in frame with V and J, and all other rearrangements were classified as non-productive. CDR3 was defined by IMGT convention, running from the second conserved V-encoded cysteine to the conserved J-encoded phenylalanine. In an earlier analysis of more than 550 of the donors, sequences lacking an unambiguous match to a single V gene segment were excluded. In an earlier analysis of 587 of the donors, V segments were called functional above 56.7% productive rearrangements and were called segregating when the between-donor standard deviation exceeded 5%. To diagnose cytomegalovirus status from the catalog of TCR beta chain sequences, a statistical classification framework was built. A later analysis assigned V and J genes by comparing TCR nucleotide sequences with IMGT/GENE-DB human TR gene sequences. The TCRdist pipeline was used in a later analysis to assign CDR3 sequences and most-parsimonious VDJ recombination scenarios. In a later analysis, each TCR beta chain was defined by its CDR3 amino acid sequence together with its V-gene family, and reads lacking a unique V-gene family were excluded. As a way to deal with suspected cross-contamination and a sequencing artifact, a later analysis dropped 500 to 700 nucleotide sequences that were highly shared and had low generation probability. In a later analysis, a clonal expansion index was calculated for each public chain from normalized within-repertoire ranks of inferred template counts. A later analysis computed generation probabilities with a VDJ recombination model fitted to out-of-frame rearrangements, and checked the results against IGoR. In a later analysis, TCR-TCR, TCR-HLA and TCR-CMV co-occurrence was scored with hypergeometric tests, and a repertoire-size bias correction was applied to TCR pairs. To estimate false discovery rates, a later analysis permuted the HLA or CMV assignments 20 times. In a later analysis, co-occurring TCRs were grouped using DBSCAN, and TCRdist sequence similarity was added for clustering within HLA-allele-positive subsets. Repertoires with fewer than 30,000 or more than 120,000 public chains, plus five repertoires with anomalous nucleotide sharing, were excluded from co-occurrence clustering. This is the immuneACCESS table as TCRdb keeps it, with only in-frame sequences that have V and J called. A part of the clones is gone; compared with another copy, unresolved V genes explain less than half, and the rest is unexplained. V, J and clone size are taken as reported in that table, and D and trimming were inferred from the DNA itself. In all, the sample holds around 94,000 clones, and 70% to 80% of those were seen once. The top ten hold around 9.6% of the sample.

The chain links TRBV9 with TRBJ2-5; the D gene lacks a confident call. Sequences were obtained from PBMCs. The TCR originated in a male donor in good health and CMV-seropositive. The sequenced DNA is TGTGCCAGCAGCGTCACCGGGTCTCAAGAGACCCAGTACTTC. Its protein product is CASSVTGSQETQYF.